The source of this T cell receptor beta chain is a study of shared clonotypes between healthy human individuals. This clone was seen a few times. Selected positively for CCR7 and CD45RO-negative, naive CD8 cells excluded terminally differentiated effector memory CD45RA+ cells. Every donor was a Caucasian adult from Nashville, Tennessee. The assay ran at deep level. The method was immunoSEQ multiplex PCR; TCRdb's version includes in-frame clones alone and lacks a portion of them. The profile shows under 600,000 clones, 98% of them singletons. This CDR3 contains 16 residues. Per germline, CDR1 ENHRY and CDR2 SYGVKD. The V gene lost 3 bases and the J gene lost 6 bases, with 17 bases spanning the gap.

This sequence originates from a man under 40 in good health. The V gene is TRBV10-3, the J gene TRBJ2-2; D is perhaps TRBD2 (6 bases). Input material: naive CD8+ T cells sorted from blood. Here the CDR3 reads CAISDLILGGPGELFF. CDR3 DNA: TGTGCCATCAGTGATCTGATTTTGGGAGGACCCGGGGAGCTGTTTTTT.